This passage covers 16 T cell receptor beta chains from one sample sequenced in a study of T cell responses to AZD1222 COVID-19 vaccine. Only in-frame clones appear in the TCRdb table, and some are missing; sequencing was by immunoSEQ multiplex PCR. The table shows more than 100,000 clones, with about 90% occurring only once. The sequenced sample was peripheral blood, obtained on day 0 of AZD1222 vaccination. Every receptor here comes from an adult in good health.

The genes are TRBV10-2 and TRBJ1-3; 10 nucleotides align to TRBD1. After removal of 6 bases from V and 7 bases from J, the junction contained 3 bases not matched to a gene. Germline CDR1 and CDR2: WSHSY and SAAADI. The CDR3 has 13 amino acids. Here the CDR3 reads CASRGTGDNTIYF. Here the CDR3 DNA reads TGCGCCAGCAGGGGGACAGGGGATAACACCATATATTTT.

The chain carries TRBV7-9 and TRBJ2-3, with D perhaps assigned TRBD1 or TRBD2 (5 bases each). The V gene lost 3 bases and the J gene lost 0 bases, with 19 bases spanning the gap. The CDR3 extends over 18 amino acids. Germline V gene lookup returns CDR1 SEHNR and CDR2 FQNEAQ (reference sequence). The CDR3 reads CASSFNVGGSASTDTQYF. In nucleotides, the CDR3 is TGTGCCAGCAGCTTCAACGTTGGGGGATCGGCTAGCACAGATACGCAGTATTTT.

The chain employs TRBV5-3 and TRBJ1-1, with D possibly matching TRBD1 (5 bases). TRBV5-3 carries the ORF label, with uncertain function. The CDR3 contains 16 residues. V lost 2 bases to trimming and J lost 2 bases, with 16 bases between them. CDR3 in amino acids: CARSLHPGRENTEAFF. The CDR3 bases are TGTGCCAGAAGCTTACATCCGGGACGGGAAAACACTGAAGCTTTCTTT.

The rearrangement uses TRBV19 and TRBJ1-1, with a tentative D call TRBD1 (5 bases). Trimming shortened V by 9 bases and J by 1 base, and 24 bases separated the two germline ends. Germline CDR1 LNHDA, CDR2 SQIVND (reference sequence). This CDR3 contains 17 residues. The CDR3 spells CASGSEPLLGTNTEAFF. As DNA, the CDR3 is TGTGCCAGCGGCAGCGAGCCTCTCTTGGGGACGAACACTGAAGCTTTCTTT.

The CDR3 loop is CASRSNGVNTGELFF. DNA of the CDR3: TGTGCCAGCAGGTCCAACGGGGTGAACACCGGGGAGCTGTTTTTT. The chain has TRBV7-3 and TRBJ2-2, with D perhaps matching TRBD2 (5 bases). V lost 6 bases, J lost 1 base, and 12 bases lay in between. The CDR3 sequence is 15 residues long. Germline V gene data show CDR1 as SGHTA and CDR2 as FQGTGA.

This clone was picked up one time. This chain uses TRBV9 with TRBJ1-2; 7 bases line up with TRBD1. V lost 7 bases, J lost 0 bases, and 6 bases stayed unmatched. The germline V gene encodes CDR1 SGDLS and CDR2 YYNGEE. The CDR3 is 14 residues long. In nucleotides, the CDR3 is TGTGCCAGCCAAGCGACAGGGTCTAACTATGGCTACACCTTC. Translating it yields CASQATGSNYGYTF.

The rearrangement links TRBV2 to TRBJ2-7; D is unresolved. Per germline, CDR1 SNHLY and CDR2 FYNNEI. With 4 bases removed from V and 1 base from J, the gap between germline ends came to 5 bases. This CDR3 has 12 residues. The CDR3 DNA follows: TGTGCCAGCAGTGTAGGGTCCTACGAGCAGTACGTC. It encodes CASSVGSYEQYV.

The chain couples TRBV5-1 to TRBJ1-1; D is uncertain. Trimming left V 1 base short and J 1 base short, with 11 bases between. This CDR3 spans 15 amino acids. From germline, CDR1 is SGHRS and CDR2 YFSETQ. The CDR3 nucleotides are TGCGCCAGCAGCTTGAGGTCGGGGAGGAACACTGAAGCTTTCTTT. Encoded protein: CASSLRSGRNTEAFF. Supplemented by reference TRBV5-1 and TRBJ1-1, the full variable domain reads KAGVTQTPRYLIKTRGQQVTLSCSPISGHRSVSWYQQTPGQGLQFLFEYFSETQRNKGNFPGRFSGRQFSNSRSEMNVSTLELGDSALYLCASSLRSGRNTEAFFGQGTRLTVV.

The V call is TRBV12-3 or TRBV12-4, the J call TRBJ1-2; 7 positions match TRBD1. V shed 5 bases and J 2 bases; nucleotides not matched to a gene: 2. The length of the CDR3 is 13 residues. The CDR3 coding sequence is TGTGCCAGCAGTCCCAGGGGGAACTATGGCTACACCTTC. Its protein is CASSPRGNYGYTF.

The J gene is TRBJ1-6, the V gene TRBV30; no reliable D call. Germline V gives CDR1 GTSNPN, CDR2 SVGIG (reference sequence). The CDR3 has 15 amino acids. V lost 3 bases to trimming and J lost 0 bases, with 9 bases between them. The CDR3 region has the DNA TGTGCCTGGAGGGGTCGGGGCTCCTATAATTCACCCCTCCACTTT. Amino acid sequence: CAWRGRGSYNSPLHF.

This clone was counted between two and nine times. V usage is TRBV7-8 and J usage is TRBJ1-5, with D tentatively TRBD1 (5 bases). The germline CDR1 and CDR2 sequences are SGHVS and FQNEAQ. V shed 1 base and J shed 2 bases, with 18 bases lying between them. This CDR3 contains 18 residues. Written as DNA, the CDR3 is TGTGCCAGCAGCTTAGAGCCGGGACTTCTCAGAGGCAATCAGCCCCAGCATTTT. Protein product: CASSLEPGLLRGNQPQHF.

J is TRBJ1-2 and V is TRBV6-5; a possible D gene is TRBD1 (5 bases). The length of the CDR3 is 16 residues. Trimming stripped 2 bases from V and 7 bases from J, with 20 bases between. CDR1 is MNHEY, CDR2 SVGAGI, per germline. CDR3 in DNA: TGTGCCAGCAGTTACAGGGGCCGTAAAGAAGGCTTTGGCTACACCTTC. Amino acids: CASSYRGRKEGFGYTF.

The CDR3: CASSLGLAGEENEQFF. Written as DNA, the CDR3 is TGTGCCAGCAGCTTAGGACTAGCGGGAGAAGAGAATGAGCAGTTCTTC. The chain couples TRBV7-2 to TRBJ2-1, with 12 bases identical to TRBD2. With 1 base clipped from V and 7 bases from J, the junction kept 5 bases outside the gene matches. The CDR3 length is 16 residues. CDR1 SGHTA and CDR2 FQGNSA come from the germline V gene.

CDR3 in amino acids: CASSQPGQGANEKLFF. DNA for the CDR3: TGTGCCAGCAGCCAACCCGGACAGGGGGCTAATGAAAAACTGTTTTTT. This rearrangement joins TRBV28 to TRBJ1-4; 10 nucleotides line up with TRBD1. J lost 3 bases, V lost 6 bases, and 7 bases had no gene match. Germline V lookup: CDR1 MDHEN, CDR2 SYDVKM. CDR3 length: 16 residues.

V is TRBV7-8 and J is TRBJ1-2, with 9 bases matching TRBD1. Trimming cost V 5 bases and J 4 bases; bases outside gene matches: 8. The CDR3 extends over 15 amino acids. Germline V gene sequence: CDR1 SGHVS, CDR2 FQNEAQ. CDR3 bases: TGTGCCAGCAGCCCATGGACAGGGGCGAGCTATGGCTACACCTTC. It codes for CASSPWTGASYGYTF.

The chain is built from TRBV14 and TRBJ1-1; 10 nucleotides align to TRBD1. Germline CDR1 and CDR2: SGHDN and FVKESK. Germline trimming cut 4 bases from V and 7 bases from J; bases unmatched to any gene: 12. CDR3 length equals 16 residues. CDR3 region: CASSLDRGLPYSEAFF. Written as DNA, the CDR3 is TGTGCCAGCAGCCTTGACAGGGGGCTCCCCTACAGTGAAGCTTTCTTT.